Presented here are 16 T cell receptor beta chains from one specimen sequenced in a study of control samples from healthy donors and cancer patients (dated by TCRdb to between 2020 and 2021). Library creation used the immunoSEQ multiplex PCR assay. TCRdb holds this immuneACCESS table with in-frame rearrangements only. Some clones are missing; in checked studies, unresolved V genes explain under half, and the rest has no known cause. Counted in this sample were some 37,000 clones; 80% to 95% of them appeared once. Of the sample, more than 3% is held by the ten largest clones. Sequenced material: blood. These receptors came from a woman aged 45-65 years in good health.

The chain joins TRBV6-5 to TRBJ1-1; a weak D match, TRBD1 (6 bases). CDR1 and CDR2 from the germline V gene are MNHEY and SVGAGI. Trimming shortened V by 6 bases and J by 1 base, and 12 bases separated the two germline ends. The CDR3 is made up of 14 amino acids. CDR3: CASRGDNPNTEAFF. The CDR3 DNA follows: TGTGCCAGCAGAGGGGACAACCCGAACACTGAAGCTTTCTTT.

This chain connects TRBV5-5 to TRBJ2-2, with TRBD2 identical over 11 bases. V shed 0 bases and J 3 bases; nucleotides not matched to a gene: 4. The CDR3 extends over 17 amino acids. From germline, CDR1 is SGHKS and CDR2 YYEKEE (reference sequence). The CDR3 protein is CASSLGPSGGYTGELFF. The CDR3 DNA follows: TGTGCCAGCAGCTTGGGGCCTAGCGGGGGGTACACCGGGGAGCTGTTTTTT.

V gene TRBV7-8 combines with J gene TRBJ1-1; maybe TRBD1 (5 bases). Germline V gene sequence: CDR1 SGHVS, CDR2 FQNEAQ. Deletions cut 8 bases from V and 0 bases from J, with 13 bases between. The CDR3 covers 14 residues. CDR3 sequence: CASGARRLNTEAFF. CDR3 coding DNA: TGTGCCAGCGGGGCACGGCGGCTGAACACTGAAGCTTTCTTT.

The chain links TRBV10-3 to TRBJ2-3; 8 nucleotides align to TRBD2. Trimming removed 0 bases from V and 6 bases from J; junction bases left unmatched: 5. The length of the CDR3 is 15 residues. Looked up from germline, CDR1 is ENHRY and CDR2 is SYGVKD. The CDR3 sequence is CAISESVAGPDTQYF. The CDR3 nucleotides are TGTGCCATCAGTGAGTCAGTAGCGGGACCCGATACGCAGTATTTT.

The chain uses TRBV2 and TRBJ2-5; TRBD2 matches 9 bases. The CDR3 consists of 15 residues. Germline CDR1 reads SNHLY; CDR2 reads FYNNEI. V lost 8 bases, J lost 5 bases, and 12 bases stayed unmatched. CDR3 DNA: TGTGCCAGCGGAGGCTGGGCGGGGGGGCCTGAGACCCAGTACTTC. Protein: CASGGWAGGPETQYF. Full variable domain (outside the CDR3, taken from reference TRBV2 and TRBJ2-5): EPEVTQTPSHQVTQMGQEVILRCVPISNHLYFYWYRQILGQKVEFLVSFYNNEISEKSEIFDDQFSVERPDGSNFTLKIRSTKLEDSAMYFCASGGWAGGPETQYFGPGTRLLVL.

The J gene is TRBJ1-4, the V gene TRBV28; D is uncertain. The CDR3 totals 13 residues. V was clipped by 0 bases and J by 8 bases, with 7 bases between them. CDR1 is MDHEN and CDR2 is SYDVKM in the germline V gene. In nucleotides, the CDR3 is TGTGCCAGCAGTTTATGGACTGCAGAAAAACTGTTTTTT. Translating gives CASSLWTAEKLFF.

On this clone: At one end, the junction sequence differs from germline, possibly due to a read error. The chain links TRBV9 to TRBJ2-2, with TRBD1 matching 10 bases. This CDR3 is built from 14 residues. Per germline, CDR1 SGDLS and CDR2 YYNGEE. The CDR3 loop is CASSVAEWDRGAVF. The CDR3 DNA reads as TGTGCCAGCAGCGTAGCAGAGTGGGACAGGGGAGCTGTTTTT.

The chain combines TRBV14 with TRBJ2-5, with D unresolved. The CDR3 is 14 amino acids. With 1 base removed from V and 5 bases from J, the gap between germline ends came to 11 bases. Germline V gene lookup returns CDR1 SGHDN and CDR2 FVKESK. Here the CDR3 reads CASSQGARSETQYF. CDR3 DNA: TGTGCCAGCAGCCAAGGGGCCAGAAGTGAGACCCAGTACTTC.

This chain links TRBV6-2 or TRBV6-3 with TRBJ1-2; TRBD1 aligns across 7 bases. The CDR3 runs to 14 residues. V was clipped by 4 bases and J by 8 bases; unmatched bases: 10. CDR1 MNHEY and CDR2 SVGEGT come from the germline V gene. The CDR3 here is CASSFTGEDRGYTF. The CDR3 nucleotides read TGTGCCAGCAGTTTCACAGGGGAAGATCGGGGCTACACCTTC.

V usage is TRBV5-5 and J usage is TRBJ1-6; 10 nucleotides match TRBD1. V lost 0 bases to trimming and J lost 7 bases; unmatched junction nucleotides: 4. The length of the CDR3 is 16 residues. From germline, CDR1 is SGHKS and CDR2 YYEKEE (reference sequence). The CDR3 DNA is TGTGCCAGCAGCTTGGTACCGGGACAGGGGAATTCACCCCTCCACTTT. It translates to CASSLVPGQGNSPLHF.

CDR3 in amino acids: CASSYGPGAYEQYF. In nucleotides, the CDR3 is TGTGCCAGCAGTTACGGGCCGGGGGCGTACGAGCAGTACTTC. This sequence joins TRBV27 and TRBJ2-7, with D perhaps assigned TRBD1 or TRBD2 (6 bases each). Germline V gene data show CDR1 as MNHEY and CDR2 as SMNVEV (reference sequence). This CDR3 contains 14 residues. V was clipped by 4 bases and J by 4 bases, with 14 bases between them.

The chain joins TRBV5-1 to TRBJ1-3; D is unresolved. Germline V CDR1 and CDR2: SGHRS, YFSETQ. The V end was cut by 1 base, the J end by 0 bases, with 8 bases between. The CDR3 contains 15 residues. The CDR3 spells CASSLIPSSGNTIYF. The CDR3 bases are TGCGCCAGCAGCTTGATTCCTAGCTCTGGAAACACCATATATTTT.

The chain links TRBV7-2 to TRBJ2-1; no definite D call. The CDR3 has 13 amino acids. V lost 0 bases to trimming and J lost 5 bases, with 5 bases between them. Germline V lookup: CDR1 SGHTA, CDR2 FQGNSA. CDR3 protein: CASSLALDNEQFF. The DNA of the CDR3 is TGTGCCAGCAGCTTAGCGCTAGACAATGAGCAGTTCTTC.

The rearrangement joins TRBV5-4 to TRBJ1-2; 7 nucleotides align to TRBD1. The CDR3 totals 15 residues. The V gene end was trimmed by 4 bases and the J gene end by 6 bases; junction bases not matched to a gene: 12. CDR1 and CDR2 from the germline V gene are SGHNT and YYREEE (reference sequence). The chain's CDR3 is CASSGGIGGTNGYTF. In DNA, the CDR3 is TGTGCCAGCAGCGGAGGTATAGGGGGCACAAATGGCTACACCTTC.

The J gene is TRBJ2-3, the V gene TRBV4-3; either TRBD1 or TRBD2 may fit D (5 bases each). Germline CDR1 is LGHNA and CDR2 is YSLEER. Trimming took 0 bases from V and 6 from J, leaving 10 bases between them. There are 14 residues in the CDR3. In DNA, the CDR3 is TGCGCCAGCAGCCAAGAATCAGGGACGGATACGCAGTATTTT. Protein sequence: CASSQESGTDTQYF.

The chain employs TRBV7-2 and TRBJ1-3; D ambiguous. With 2 bases removed from V and 4 bases from J, the gap between germline ends came to 9 bases. From germline, CDR1 is SGHTA and CDR2 FQGNSA. This CDR3 has 14 residues. CDR3 region: CASSLNYGGNTIYF. In nucleotides, the CDR3 is TGTGCCAGCAGCTTAAACTACGGGGGAAACACCATATATTTT.